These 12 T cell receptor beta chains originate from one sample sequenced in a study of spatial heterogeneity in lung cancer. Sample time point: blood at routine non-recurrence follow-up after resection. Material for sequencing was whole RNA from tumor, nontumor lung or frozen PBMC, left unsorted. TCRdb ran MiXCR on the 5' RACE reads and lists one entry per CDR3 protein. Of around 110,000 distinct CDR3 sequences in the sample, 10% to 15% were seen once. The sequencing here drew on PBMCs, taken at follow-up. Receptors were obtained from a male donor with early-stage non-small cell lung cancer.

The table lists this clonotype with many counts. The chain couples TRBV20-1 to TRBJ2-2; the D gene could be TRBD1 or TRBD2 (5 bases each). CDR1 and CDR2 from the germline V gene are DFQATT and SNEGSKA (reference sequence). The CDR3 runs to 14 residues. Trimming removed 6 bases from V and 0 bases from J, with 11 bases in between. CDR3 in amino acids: CSARDGTNTGELFF. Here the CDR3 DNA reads TGCAGTGCGAGGGACGGCACGAACACCGGGGAGCTGTTTTTT.

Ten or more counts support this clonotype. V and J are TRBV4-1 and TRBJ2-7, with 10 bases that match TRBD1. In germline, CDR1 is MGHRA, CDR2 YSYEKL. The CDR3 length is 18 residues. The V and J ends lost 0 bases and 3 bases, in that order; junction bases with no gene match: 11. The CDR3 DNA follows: TGCGCCAGCAGCCAAGATCTGGGGACAGGGGACTCGTACTACGAGCAGTACTTC. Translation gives CASSQDLGTGDSYYEQYF.

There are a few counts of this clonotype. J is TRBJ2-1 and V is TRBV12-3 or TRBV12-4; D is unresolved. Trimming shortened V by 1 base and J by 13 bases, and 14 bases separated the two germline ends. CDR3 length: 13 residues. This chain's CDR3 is CASSLDQYLRQFF. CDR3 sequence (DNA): TGTGCCAGCAGTTTAGACCAGTATTTGCGCCAGTTCTTC.

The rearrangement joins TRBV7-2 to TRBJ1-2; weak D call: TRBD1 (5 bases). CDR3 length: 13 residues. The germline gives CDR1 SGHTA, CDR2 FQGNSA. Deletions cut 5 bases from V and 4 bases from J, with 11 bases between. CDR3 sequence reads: CASSLDISYGYTF. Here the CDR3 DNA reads TGTGCCAGCAGCCTGGACATTAGCTATGGCTACACCTTC. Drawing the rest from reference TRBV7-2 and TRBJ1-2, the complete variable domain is GAGVSQSPSNKVTEKGKDVELRCDPISGHTALYWYRQSLGQGLEFLIYFQGNSAPDKSGLPSDRFSAERTGGSVSTLTIQRTQQEDSAVYLCASSLDISYGYTFGSGTRLTVV.

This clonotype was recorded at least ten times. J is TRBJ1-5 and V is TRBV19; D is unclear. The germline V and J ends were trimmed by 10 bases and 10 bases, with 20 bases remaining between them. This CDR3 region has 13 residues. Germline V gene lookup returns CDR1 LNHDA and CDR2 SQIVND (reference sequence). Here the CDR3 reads CATSFGRIEPQHF. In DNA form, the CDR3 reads TGTGCCACCTCATTCGGCCGCATTGAACCCCAGCATTTT. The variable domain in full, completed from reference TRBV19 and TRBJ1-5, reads DGGITQSPKYLFRKEGQNVTLSCEQNLNHDAMYWYRQDPGQGLRLIYYSQIVNDFQKGDIAEGYSVSREKKESFPLTVTSAQKNPTAFYLCATSFGRIEPQHFGDGTRLSIL.

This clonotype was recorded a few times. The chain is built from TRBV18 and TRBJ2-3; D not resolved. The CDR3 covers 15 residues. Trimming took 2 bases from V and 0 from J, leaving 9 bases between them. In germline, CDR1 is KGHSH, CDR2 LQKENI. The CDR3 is CASSPSMSSTDTQYF. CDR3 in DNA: TGTGCCAGCTCACCATCGATGTCTAGCACAGATACGCAGTATTTT.

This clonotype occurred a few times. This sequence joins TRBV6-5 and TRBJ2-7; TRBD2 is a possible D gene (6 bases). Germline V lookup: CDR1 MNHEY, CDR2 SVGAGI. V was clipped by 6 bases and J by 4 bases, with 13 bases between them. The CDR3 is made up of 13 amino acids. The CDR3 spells CASSQGAGYEQYF. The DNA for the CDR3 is TGTGCCAGCAGCCAAGGCGCGGGGTACGAGCAGTACTTC.

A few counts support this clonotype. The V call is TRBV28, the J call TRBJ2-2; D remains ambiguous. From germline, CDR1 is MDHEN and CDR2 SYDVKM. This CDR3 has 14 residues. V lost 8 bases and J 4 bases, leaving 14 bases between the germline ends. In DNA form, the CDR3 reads TGTGCCAGCGGCCTTGTAGGAACCACCGGGGAGCTGTTTTTT. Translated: CASGLVGTTGELFF.

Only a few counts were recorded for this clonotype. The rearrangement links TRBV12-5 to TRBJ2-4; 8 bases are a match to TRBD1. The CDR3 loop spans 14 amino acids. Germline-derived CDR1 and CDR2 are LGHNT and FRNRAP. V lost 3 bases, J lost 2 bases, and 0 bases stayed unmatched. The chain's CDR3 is CASGFRGPKNIQYF. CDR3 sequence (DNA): TGTGCTAGTGGTTTCAGGGGGCCCAAAAACATTCAGTACTTC.

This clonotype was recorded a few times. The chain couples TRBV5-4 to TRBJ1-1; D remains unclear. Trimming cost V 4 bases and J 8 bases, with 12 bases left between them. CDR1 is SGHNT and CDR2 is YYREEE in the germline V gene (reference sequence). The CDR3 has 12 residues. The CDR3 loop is CASSGGSFEAFF. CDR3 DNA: TGTGCCAGCAGCGGAGGGTCCTTCGAAGCTTTCTTT.

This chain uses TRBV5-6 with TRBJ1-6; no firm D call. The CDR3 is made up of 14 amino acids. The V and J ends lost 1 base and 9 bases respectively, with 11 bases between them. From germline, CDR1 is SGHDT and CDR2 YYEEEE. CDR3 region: CASSLNEGISPLHF. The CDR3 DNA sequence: TGTGCCAGCAGCTTGAATGAGGGAATTTCACCCCTCCACTTT.

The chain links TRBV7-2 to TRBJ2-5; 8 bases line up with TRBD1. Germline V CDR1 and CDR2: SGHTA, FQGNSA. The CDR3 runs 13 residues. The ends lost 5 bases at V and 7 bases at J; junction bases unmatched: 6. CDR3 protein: CASSQQGVRTQYF. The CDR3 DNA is TGTGCCAGCAGCCAACAGGGGGTTAGGACCCAGTACTTC.